This T cell receptor (beta chain) was identified during a study of cytomegalovirus exposure and HLA in healthy donors. PCR amplification relied on 60 Vbeta primers (plus 13 Jbeta primers). Original data processing: In a later analysis, some 10 million of approximately 81 million unique beta chains occurred in at least two donors. TCRdb keeps only in-frame clones here, not all; method: immunoSEQ multiplex PCR. V, J and clone size reflect that table, while D and trimming were determined from the DNA. The data hold roughly 92,000 clones, with 65% to 90% observed a single time. For this clone: Its antigen remains unknown.

The CDR3 is 13 residues long. Germline V CDR1 and CDR2: SGHDT, YYEEEE. V lost 4 bases, J lost 2 bases, and 9 bases lay in between. Broader study findings: Cytomegalovirus association was assigned to approximately 180 TCR beta chains.

The sequence derives from a woman aged 70 to 79 in good health and CMV-seropositive. The V call is TRBV5-6, the J call TRBJ1-2; D ambiguous. The sample comprised PBMCs. CDR3 nucleotides: TGTGCCAGCAGCAATGGCGGAAACTATGGCTACACCTTC. It is translated as CASSNGGNYGYTF.